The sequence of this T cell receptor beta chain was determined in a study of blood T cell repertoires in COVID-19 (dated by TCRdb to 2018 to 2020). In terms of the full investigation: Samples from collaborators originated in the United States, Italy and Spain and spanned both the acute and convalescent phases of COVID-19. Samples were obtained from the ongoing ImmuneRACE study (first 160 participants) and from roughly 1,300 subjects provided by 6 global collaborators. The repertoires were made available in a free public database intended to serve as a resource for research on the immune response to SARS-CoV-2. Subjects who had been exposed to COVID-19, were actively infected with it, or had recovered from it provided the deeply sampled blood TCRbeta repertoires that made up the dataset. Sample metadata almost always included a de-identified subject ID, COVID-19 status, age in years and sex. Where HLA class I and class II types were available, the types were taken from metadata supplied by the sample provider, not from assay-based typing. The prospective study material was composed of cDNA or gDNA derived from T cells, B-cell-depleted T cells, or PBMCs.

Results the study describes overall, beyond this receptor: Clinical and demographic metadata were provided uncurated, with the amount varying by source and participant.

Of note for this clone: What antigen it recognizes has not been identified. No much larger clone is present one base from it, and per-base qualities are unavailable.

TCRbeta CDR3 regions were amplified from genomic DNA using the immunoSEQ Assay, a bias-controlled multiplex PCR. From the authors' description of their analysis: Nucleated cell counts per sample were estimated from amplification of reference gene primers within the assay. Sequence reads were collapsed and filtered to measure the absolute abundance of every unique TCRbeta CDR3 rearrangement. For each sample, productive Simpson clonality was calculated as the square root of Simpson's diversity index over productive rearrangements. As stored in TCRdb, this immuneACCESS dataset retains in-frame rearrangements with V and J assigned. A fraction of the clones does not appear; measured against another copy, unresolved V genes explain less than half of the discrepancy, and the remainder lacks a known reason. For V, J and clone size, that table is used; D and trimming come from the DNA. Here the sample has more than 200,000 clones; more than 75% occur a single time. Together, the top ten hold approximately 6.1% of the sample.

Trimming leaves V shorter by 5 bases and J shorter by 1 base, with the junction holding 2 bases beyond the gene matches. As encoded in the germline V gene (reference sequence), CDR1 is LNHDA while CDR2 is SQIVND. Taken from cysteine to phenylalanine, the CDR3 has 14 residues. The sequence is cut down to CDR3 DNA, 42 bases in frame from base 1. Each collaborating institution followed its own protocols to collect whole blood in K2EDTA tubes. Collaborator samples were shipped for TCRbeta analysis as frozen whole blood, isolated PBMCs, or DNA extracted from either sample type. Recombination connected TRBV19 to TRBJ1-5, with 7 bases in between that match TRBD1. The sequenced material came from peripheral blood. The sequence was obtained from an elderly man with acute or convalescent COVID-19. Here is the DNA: TGTGCCAGTAGTTTACAGGGGAGCAATCAGCCCCAGCATTTT. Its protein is CASSLQGSNQPQHF.